This T cell receptor (beta chain) is drawn from a study of T-cell reconstitution after alpha-beta-depleted transplantation in children. This clonotype was counted between two and nine times. As it was prepared, the TCRbeta library received unique molecular identifiers. TCRdb independently ran MiXCR on the PCR reads; one entry per CDR3 protein. Counted here are fewer than 700,000 distinct CDR3 sequences, roughly 23% occurring once; the ten biggest clones make up roughly 13%. Germline CDR1 is DFQATT and CDR2 is SNEGSKA (reference sequence). The CDR3 spans 15 residues. V lost 0 bases, J lost 6 bases, and 16 bases lay in between.

Here the sequenced sample was PBMCs, mostly from graft donor cells, taken 360 days after TCRalphabeta/CD19-depleted stem cell transplant. The receptor was isolated from a boy under three years old who had a stem cell transplant for acute myeloid leukemia, so the T cells may come from the graft donor. This chain links TRBV20-1 with TRBJ2-3; D might be TRBD2 (6 bases). CDR3 amino acids: CSARDHRLAKDTQYF. The CDR3 bases are TGCAGTGCTAGAGATCACCGGCTAGCGAAGGATACGCAGTATTTT.